The 30 T cell receptor beta chains presented below share a single source sample, sequenced in a study of T-cell reconstitution after alpha-beta-depleted transplantation in children. The library targeted TCRbeta and was prepared with unique molecular identifiers. TCRdb reprocessed the PCR reads via MiXCR and lists one record per CDR3 protein. The data show 250,000 to 300,000 distinct CDR3 sequences, around 9.1% seen once. This specimen consisted of PBMCs, obtained before TCRalphabeta/CD19-depleted stem cell transplant. All receptors come from a boy younger than two with acute myeloid leukemia, due to receive a stem cell transplant.

The chain links TRBV6-5 to TRBJ1-5; TRBD1 matches 9 bases. The V and J ends lost 8 bases and 5 bases, in that order; junction bases with no gene match: 13. In germline, CDR1 is MNHEY, CDR2 SVGAGI. The CDR3 covers 16 residues. CDR3: CASGSLTGGPHQPQHF. CDR3 in DNA: TGTGCCAGCGGTTCCCTGACAGGGGGTCCCCATCAGCCCCAGCATTTT.

This clonotype was counted between two and nine times. The chain carries TRBV6-1 and TRBJ1-1; 7 positions agree with TRBD1. The germline CDR1 and CDR2 sequences are MNHNS and SASEGT. This CDR3 has 13 amino acids. Losses at the gene ends were 7 bases for V and 4 bases for J; bases not matched to a gene: 6. The CDR3 DNA reads TGTGCCAGCACACCGACAGGGATCACTGAAGCTTTCTTT. Protein: CASTPTGITEAFF.

This clonotype was recorded many times. This sequence joins TRBV28 and TRBJ1-5; tentative D call: TRBD1 (6 bases). The germline V and J ends were trimmed by 6 bases and 4 bases, with 16 bases remaining between them. CDR3 length equals 15 residues. CDR1 MDHEN and CDR2 SYDVKM come from the germline V gene. The CDR3 reads CASSSYGGTNQPQHF. CDR3 DNA sequence: TGTGCCAGCAGCTCATACGGGGGCACGAATCAGCCCCAGCATTTT.

This clonotype has at least ten counts. The CDR3 DNA follows: TGTGCCAGCAGTCTCCAGGGGACCTATGGCTACACCTTC. This codes for CASSLQGTYGYTF. The rearrangement joins TRBV12-3 or TRBV12-4 to TRBJ1-2, with TRBD1 as a possible D gene (6 bases). V dropped 5 bases and J dropped 4 bases, with 11 bases sitting between them. The CDR3 is 13 residues long.

Concerning this clonotype: One junction end does not reproduce the germline sequence, and a read error may be involved. The gene calls are TRBV4-3 and TRBJ2-7; D call uncertain. Per germline, CDR1 LGHNA and CDR2 YSLEER. The CDR3 extends over 16 amino acids. The CDR3: CVSSQDVLPTSYEQYF. CDR3 DNA: TGCGTCAGCAGCCAAGATGTCCTCCCTACCTCCTACGAGCAGTACTTC.

This clonotype was found many times. V gene TRBV11-3 combines with J gene TRBJ2-1, with D possibly being TRBD2 (5 bases). The V gene lost 3 bases and the J gene lost 4 bases, with 28 bases spanning the gap. The CDR3 sequence is 20 residues long. Germline assignment: CDR1 SGHNT and CDR2 YENEEA. CDR3 nucleotides: TGTGCCAGCAGCTTTCGGGATGGGTACCTCATAGGGCGGAAGTACAATGAGCAGTTCTTC. Amino acid sequence: CASSFRDGYLIGRKYNEQFF.

This clonotype was seen repeatedly, ten times or more. V gene TRBV12-3 or TRBV12-4 combines with J gene TRBJ1-1, with a weak D call TRBD1 (5 bases). V lost 2 bases to trimming and J lost 1 base, with 11 bases between them. This CDR3 has 15 residues. This chain's CDR3 is CASSLSGQGNTEAFF. Here the CDR3 DNA reads TGTGCCAGCAGTTTATCGGGGCAGGGGAACACTGAAGCTTTCTTT.

Details on this clonotype: This may arise from a read error, as a much more abundant clone is one base away. The chain uses TRBV28 and TRBJ2-7; a possible D gene is TRBD1 (6 bases). Germline CDR1 and CDR2: MDHEN and SYDVKM. The CDR3 covers 15 residues. CDR3 DNA sequence: TGTGCCCGCAGTTTACCCTTAACAGGGCCGGAGGAGCAGTACTTC. Amino acids: CARSLPLTGPEEQYF.

Many counts were recorded for this clonotype. The rearrangement uses TRBV7-2 and TRBJ2-7, with TRBD2 identical over 8 bases. Germline-derived CDR1 and CDR2 are SGHTA and FQGNSA. The CDR3 length is 15 residues. Trimming cost V 5 bases and J 2 bases; bases outside gene matches: 8. Written as DNA, the CDR3 is TGTGCCAGCAGCCGAACCGGGACTAGTCCCTACGAGCAGTACTTC. It is translated as CASSRTGTSPYEQYF.

This clonotype has ten or more counts. The rearrangement links TRBV20-1 to TRBJ2-7; 12 bases agree with TRBD2. The germline gives CDR1 DFQATT, CDR2 SNEGSKA (reference sequence). The CDR3 runs 14 residues. J gave up 1 base and V 5 bases, and 3 bases lay outside the gene matches. The CDR3 loop reads CSAPTSGSSYEQYF. CDR3 DNA sequence: TGCAGTGCTCCGACTAGCGGGAGTTCCTACGAGCAGTACTTC.

This clonotype was detected many times. The chain joins TRBV10-3 to TRBJ1-4; no clear D. The CDR3 consists of 11 residues. V lost 0 bases and J lost 10, with 3 bases in between. Germline V gene data show CDR1 as ENHRY and CDR2 as SYGVKD. CDR3 nucleotides: TGTGCCATCAGTGAGTCCGGAAAACTGTTTTTT. It encodes CAISESGKLFF.

This clonotype was counted ten times or more. The genes are TRBV2 and TRBJ2-5; TRBD2 aligns across 13 bases. The V and J ends lost 9 bases and 4 bases, in that order; junction bases with no gene match: 2. Germline lookup yields CDR1 SNHLY and CDR2 FYNNEI. This CDR3 is built from 13 residues. The CDR3 is CARTSGGTETQYF. In DNA form, the CDR3 reads TGTGCCAGGACTAGCGGGGGGACAGAGACCCAGTACTTC.

In its sample, this clonotype was seen many times. The J gene is TRBJ2-5, the V gene TRBV20-1, with 7 bases aligning to TRBD2. Trimming cost V 6 bases and J 3 bases; bases outside gene matches: 16. This CDR3 comprises 16 residues. Per the germline V gene, CDR1 is DFQATT and CDR2 is SNEGSKA (reference sequence). The CDR3 reads CSAPLHGGSGKETQYF. DNA for the CDR3: TGCAGTGCCCCTCTTCACGGGGGGTCGGGGAAAGAGACCCAGTACTTC.

In this sample, this clonotype turned up many times. This chain connects TRBV11-2 to TRBJ2-1; 7 nucleotides line up with TRBD2. J lost 4 bases, V lost 11 bases, and 11 bases had no gene match. This CDR3 region has 14 residues. Germline V gene sequence: CDR1 SGHAT, CDR2 FQNNGV. CDR3: CASSRDYLYNEQFF. As DNA, the CDR3 is TGTGCCTCCTCCCGGGACTACCTATACAATGAGCAGTTCTTC.

This clonotype was detected many times. The chain couples TRBV6-5 to TRBJ2-3; TRBD2 matches 11 bases. The CDR3 contains 16 residues. V dropped 4 bases and J dropped 5; count of bases not matched to a gene: 8. Germline-derived CDR1 and CDR2 are MNHEY and SVGAGI. As DNA, the CDR3 is TGTGCCAGCAGTTCGGTAGCGGGAGGGGGTAGAGATACGCAGTATTTT. Translation: CASSSVAGGGRDTQYF.

This clonotype has ten or more counts. The rearrangement uses TRBV4-3 and TRBJ2-3; D gene unclear. Germline lookup yields CDR1 LGHNA and CDR2 YSLEER. V lost 1 base, J lost 3 bases, and 11 bases lay in between. The CDR3 runs 15 residues. Written as DNA, the CDR3 is TGCGCCAGCAGCCAAGGCCCTGGCCCAACAGATACGCAGTATTTT. Residues: CASSQGPGPTDTQYF.

As for this clonotype: This is likely a read error, given that the CDR3 carries no conserved phenylalanine or tryptophan at its end. The limits of the CDR3 on the DNA are not certain, so only TCRdb's listed CDR3 is given. The gene calls are TRBV21-1 and TRBJ2-5; the D call TRBD1 from the table was never checked on the DNA. TRBV21-1 is listed as a pseudogene. The CDR3 has 13 residues if both end residues are counted. The CDR3 protein is CASSKPRTGSPSN.

This clonotype has just a few counts. The V and J genes are TRBV20-1 and TRBJ2-3; 10 nucleotides match TRBD2. The CDR3 contains 16 residues. The V and J ends lost 7 bases and 4 bases, in that order; junction bases with no gene match: 14. Germline loops: CDR1 DFQATT, CDR2 SNEGSKA (reference sequence). The CDR3 spells CSVRGTSGGAPDTQYF. The CDR3, as DNA: TGCAGTGTCAGGGGCACCAGCGGGGGGGCCCCAGATACGCAGTATTTT.

The rearrangement links TRBV11-2 to TRBJ2-6, with D unclear. CDR1 and CDR2 (germline): SGHAT, FQNNGV. This CDR3 is built from 14 residues. Trimming shortened V by 7 bases and J by 0 bases, and 7 bases separated the two germline ends. DNA of the CDR3: TGTGCCAGCAATGACAACTCTGGGGCCAACGTCCTGACTTTC. Translated: CASNDNSGANVLTF.

This clonotype showed up many times. The genes are TRBV3-1 and TRBJ2-2; D remains ambiguous. This CDR3 has 11 amino acids. V was shortened by 6 bases and J by 4 bases, with 3 bases between the two germline ends. Germline V lookup: CDR1 LGHDT, CDR2 YNNKEL (reference sequence). The CDR3 DNA reads TGTGCCAGCAGGACCACCGGGGAGCTGTTTTTT. Translated, it gives CASRTTGELFF.

This clonotype was seen more than once but under ten times. This rearrangement joins TRBV5-1 to TRBJ2-1; 10 bases agree with TRBD2. V dropped 4 bases and J dropped 0; count of bases not matched to a gene: 7. This CDR3 spans 17 amino acids. Germline CDR1 SGHRS, CDR2 YFSETQ. The CDR3, as DNA: TGCGCCAGCAGCATATCTAGCGGGGGAGTCTCCTACAATGAGCAGTTCTTC. This codes for CASSISSGGVSYNEQFF.

This clonotype was recorded many times. The chain recombines TRBV4-2 with TRBJ2-5; 7 positions agree with TRBD1. J lost 0 bases, V lost 0 bases, and 10 bases had no gene match. The CDR3 runs 18 residues. CDR1 is LGHNA and CDR2 is YNFKEQ in the germline V gene. CDR3 sequence: CASSQDQGVTDHQETQYF. As DNA, the CDR3 is TGTGCCAGCAGCCAAGATCAGGGGGTCACCGACCACCAAGAGACCCAGTACTTC.

This clonotype was found many times. This chain's CDR3 is CASSLEWTNYGYTF. CDR3 nucleotides: TGTGCCAGCAGCTTGGAGTGGACTAACTATGGCTACACCTTC. The rearrangement links TRBV7-2 to TRBJ1-2; no definite D call. V lost 3 bases and J 0 bases, leaving 8 bases between the germline ends. Germline V gene sequence: CDR1 SGHTA, CDR2 FQGNSA. This CDR3 is 14 amino acids long.

This clonotype has ten or more counts. The rearrangement uses TRBV18 and TRBJ2-5, with D maybe TRBD2 (5 bases). The CDR3 contains 15 residues. The germline CDR1 and CDR2 sequences are KGHSH and LQKENI. V was trimmed by 2 bases and J by 1 base, leaving 11 bases between them. The CDR3 DNA is TGTGCCAGCTCACCAATCGGGAATCGCCAAGAGACCCAGTACTTC. Its translation is CASSPIGNRQETQYF.

This clonotype has a count of ten or more. The chain joins TRBV2 to TRBJ2-2; 7 nucleotides agree with TRBD1. The germline V gene encodes CDR1 SNHLY and CDR2 FYNNEI. Germline trimming cut 6 bases from V and 0 bases from J; bases unmatched to any gene: 4. The CDR3 length is 15 residues. CDR3 in amino acids: CASRETGANTGELFF. CDR3 in DNA: TGTGCCAGCAGGGAAACAGGGGCGAACACCGGGGAGCTGTTTTTT.

This clonotype was picked up a small number of times. The rearrangement joins TRBV7-6 to TRBJ2-5; possibly TRBD1 for D (6 bases). Trimming stripped 5 bases from V and 1 base from J, with 17 bases between. This CDR3 is built from 16 residues. Germline values: CDR1 SGHVS, CDR2 FNYEAQ. Here the CDR3 reads CASSRPSQGPQETQYF. CDR3 in DNA: TGTGCCAGCAGCCGGCCCTCGCAGGGGCCCCAAGAGACCCAGTACTTC.

The chain links TRBV5-1 to TRBJ2-2; D possibly corresponds to TRBD2 (7 bases). The germline V and J ends were trimmed by 0 bases and 6 bases, with 12 bases remaining between them. Germline lookup yields CDR1 SGHRS and CDR2 YFSETQ. The CDR3 covers 15 residues. The CDR3, as DNA: TGCGCCAGCAGCTTGGTTACAGGGAGGGCCGGGGAGCTGTTTTTT. This translates into CASSLVTGRAGELFF.

In its sample, this clonotype was seen many times. The chain uses TRBV6-1 and TRBJ2-2; D unclear. V lost 6 bases and J lost 5, with 13 bases in between. This CDR3 is built from 14 residues. CDR1 MNHNS and CDR2 SASEGT come from the germline V gene. The CDR3 reads CASRPAVGTGELFF. CDR3 DNA: TGTGCCAGCAGGCCAGCAGTGGGGACCGGGGAGCTGTTTTTT.

This clonotype came up many times. The gene calls are TRBV5-1 and TRBJ1-1; no definite D call. The CDR3 consists of 16 residues. The ends were cut back, 3 bases at V and 0 bases at J, with 15 bases in the middle. Germline CDR1 is SGHRS and CDR2 is YFSETQ. The CDR3 sequence: CASSYYRLELNTEAFF. DNA of the CDR3: TGCGCCAGCAGCTATTACCGACTGGAATTGAACACTGAAGCTTTCTTT.

This clonotype was observed at least ten times. The rearrangement joins TRBV11-1 to TRBJ2-7; 8 bases map to TRBD1. The CDR3 is 18 residues long. J gave up 0 bases and V 1 base, and 11 bases lay outside the gene matches. CDR1 is SGHAT, CDR2 FQDESV, per germline (reference sequence). This CDR3 reads CASSLGGPTGGPSYEQYF. The CDR3, as DNA: TGTGCCAGCAGCTTAGGGGGCCCTACAGGGGGTCCCTCCTACGAGCAGTACTTC.